The 23 T cell receptor beta chains below were found in one sample sequenced in a study of post-analysis software for immune sequencing data. Whole-study findings and limits: When patients were compared with controls, 4 or 5 TRBV segments were more frequent, TRBV5-6, TRBV5-1 and TRBV20-1 among them.

For these TCRs, the target antigens are not known. Every TCR beta cDNA library bore unique molecular identifiers. TCRdb itself ran the PCR reads through MiXCR, one entry per CDR3 protein. The sample lists about 820,000 distinct CDR3 sequences; roughly half were seen once. The sample taken for sequencing was blood. The receptor source for this set is a girl between 5 and 17 years old with multiple sclerosis.

The chain couples TRBV6-1 to TRBJ2-7; the match to TRBD1 covers 7 bases. The germline V gene encodes CDR1 MNHNS and CDR2 SASEGT. V lost 7 bases to trimming and J lost 0 bases; unmatched junction nucleotides: 6. CDR3 length equals 14 residues. CDR3 amino acids: CASKGQILSYEQYF. The CDR3 DNA reads TGTGCCAGCAAGGGACAGATCCTCTCCTACGAGCAGTACTTC.

There are a few counts of this clonotype. The CDR3 spells CASSSSVGTGGSYEQYF. DNA for the CDR3: TGTGCCAGCAGCTCTAGCGTAGGGACAGGGGGCTCCTACGAGCAGTACTTC. V is TRBV7-2 and J is TRBJ2-7; 11 nucleotides match TRBD1. Germline V lookup: CDR1 SGHTA, CDR2 FQGNSA. This CDR3 has 17 amino acids. V shed 4 bases and J 0 bases; nucleotides not matched to a gene: 8.

The sample holds a few counts of this clonotype. This sequence joins TRBV7-9 and TRBJ2-7, with D uncertain. The CDR3 has 14 amino acids. Germline-derived CDR1 and CDR2 are SEHNR and FQNEAQ (reference sequence). Trimming pared 3 bases from V and 2 bases from J, leaving 11 bases between. The DNA for the CDR3 is TGTGCCAGCAGCTTCCGGGCCAACCCCTACGAGCAGTACTTC. It yields the protein CASSFRANPYEQYF. Looking up the rest from reference TRBV7-9 and TRBJ2-7 gives the full variable domain: DTGVSQNPRHKITKRGQNVTFRCDPISEHNRLYWYRQTLGQGPEFLTYFQNEAQLEKSRLLSDRFSAERPKGSFSTLEIQRTEQGDSAMYLCASSFRANPYEQYFGPGTRLTVT.

The genes are TRBV3-1 and TRBJ2-2; 13 bases are a match to TRBD2. This CDR3 is 19 amino acids long. V shed 0 bases, J shed 3 bases, and the junction held 7 bases outside the gene matches. The germline CDR1 and CDR2 sequences are LGHDT and YNNKEL (reference sequence). The CDR3 protein is CASSQELAGGLGDTGELFF. The DNA for the CDR3 is TGTGCCAGCAGCCAAGAACTAGCGGGGGGGCTTGGGGACACCGGGGAGCTGTTTTTT.

This clonotype has just a few counts. The chain uses TRBV20-1 and TRBJ2-5; no definite D call. In germline, CDR1 is DFQATT, CDR2 SNEGSKA (reference sequence). This CDR3 is built from 13 residues. The V gene lost 2 bases and the J gene lost 4 bases, with 11 bases spanning the gap. The CDR3 DNA is TGCAGTGCTAGATTGGTAGCCGGAGAGACCCAGTACTTC. It codes for CSARLVAGETQYF.

This clonotype appeared a few times. The J gene is TRBJ2-3, the V gene TRBV10-3, with 13 positions matching TRBD2. Germline V gene sequence: CDR1 ENHRY, CDR2 SYGVKD. Trimming removed 6 bases from V and 14 bases from J; junction bases left unmatched: 8. The CDR3 is 13 residues long. This chain's CDR3 is CAIRPGLAGKGYF. The CDR3 DNA reads TGTGCCATCAGGCCGGGACTAGCGGGGAAGGGGTATTTT.

This chain joins TRBV5-5 and TRBJ2-5; the D call may be TRBD1 or TRBD2 (5 bases each). The end of the DNA is better explained by TRBJ2-7, so the J call may be wrong. Germline V gives CDR1 SGHKS, CDR2 YYEKEE (reference sequence). CDR3 size: 16 residues. CDR3 loop: CASSLGPGTETYEQYF. CDR3 DNA sequence: TGTGCCAGCAGCTTGGGTCCCGGGACGGAGACCTACGAGCAGTACTTC.

This clonotype was seen only a few times. This chain connects TRBV7-9 to TRBJ2-1; 7 nucleotides align to TRBD1. Germline CDR1 SEHNR, CDR2 FQNEAQ (reference sequence). The length of the CDR3 is 15 residues. Trimming removed 5 bases from V and 6 bases from J; junction bases left unmatched: 10. The CDR3 bases are TGTGCCAGCAGCACCGACAGGGATTGGGTCAATGAGCAGTTCTTC. Amino acid sequence: CASSTDRDWVNEQFF.

The CDR3 loop is CASSLGPPGSYEQYF. CDR3 sequence (DNA): TGTGCCAGCAGCCTGGGACCTCCGGGCTCCTACGAGCAGTACTTC. The rearrangement uses TRBV14 and TRBJ2-7; perhaps D is TRBD1 or TRBD2 (5 bases each). Germline CDR1 and CDR2: SGHDN and FVKESK. The length of the CDR3 is 15 residues. Trimming stripped 4 bases from V and 0 bases from J, with 13 bases between.

The sample holds one count of this clonotype. This chain joins TRBV20-1 and TRBJ1-2, with D possibly TRBD1 on 6 matching bases. This CDR3 contains 13 residues. The V end lost 1 base, the J end lost 6 bases, and 12 bases lay between the germline ends. Germline V gene lookup returns CDR1 DFQATT and CDR2 SNEGSKA (reference sequence). The CDR3 loop reads CSARGSGGHGYTF. The CDR3 coding sequence is TGCAGTGCTAGAGGGTCGGGGGGCCATGGCTACACCTTC.

The chain uses TRBV29-1 and TRBJ2-7; the D gene is possibly TRBD2 (6 bases). Looked up from germline, CDR1 is SQVTM and CDR2 is ANQGSEA. This CDR3 has 15 residues. The V and J ends lost 6 bases and 1 base respectively, with 19 bases between them. The CDR3 reads CSVLGLPGVSYEQYF. CDR3 DNA sequence: TGCAGCGTGCTTGGCCTCCCGGGGGTTTCCTACGAGCAGTACTTC.

This chain uses TRBV2 with TRBJ1-1; 10 bases are a match to TRBD1. V trimming: 6 bases; J trimming: 8 bases; junction bases outside the gene matches: 6. The germline gives CDR1 SNHLY, CDR2 FYNNEI. This CDR3 contains 13 residues. The CDR3 region is CASSRDRGSEAFF. CDR3 coding DNA: TGTGCCAGCAGCCGGGACAGGGGTTCCGAAGCTTTCTTT.

This clonotype was recorded at least ten times. V gene TRBV29-1 combines with J gene TRBJ2-5, with no clear D. V was pared by 7 bases and J by 2 bases, with 17 bases between. Germline V gives CDR1 SQVTM, CDR2 ANQGSEA. This CDR3 is 14 amino acids long. CDR3 in amino acids: CSAQRRISQETQYF. The CDR3 DNA is TGCAGCGCCCAACGGCGGATTTCGCAAGAGACCCAGTACTTC.

This rearrangement joins TRBV12-3 or TRBV12-4 to TRBJ2-7, with 9 bases aligning to TRBD1. Judging by the DNA end, TRBJ2-5 fits better; the J call may be wrong. CDR3 length: 12 residues. The CDR3 loop is CASNRGPETQYF. The CDR3 DNA is TGTGCCAGCAACAGGGGGCCAGAGACCCAGTACTTC.

This chain uses TRBV7-9 with TRBJ2-6; 9 positions agree with TRBD1. J gave up 2 bases and V 6 bases, and 8 bases lay outside the gene matches. The CDR3 is 17 residues long. CDR1 is SEHNR, CDR2 FQNEAQ, per germline (reference sequence). DNA for the CDR3: TGTGCCAGCAGTTATACACAGGGGGCTACTGGGGCCAACGTCCTGACTTTC. As protein: CASSYTQGATGANVLTF.

About this clonotype: The CDR3 does not end in the conserved phenylalanine or tryptophan, so this is likely a read error. The rearrangement uses TRBV7-9 and TRBJ2-2, with D tentatively TRBD2 (5 bases). From germline, CDR1 is SEHNR and CDR2 FQNEAQ (reference sequence). This CDR3 region has 15 residues. Trimming took 3 bases from V and 2 from J, leaving 10 bases between them. This CDR3 reads CASSFGGENTGELFL. CDR3 nucleotides: TGTGCCAGCAGCTTCGGAGGTGAAAACACCGGGGAGCTGTTTTTG.

The V gene is TRBV20-1, the J gene TRBJ2-7, with 9 bases aligning to TRBD1. Trimming took 3 bases from V and 0 from J; bases not matched to a gene: 6. This CDR3 is built from 15 residues. Germline loops: CDR1 DFQATT, CDR2 SNEGSKA (reference sequence). The CDR3 DNA reads TGCAGTGCTAGCGGAGACAGGGGGAGCTCCTACGAGCAGTACTTC. It translates to CSASGDRGSSYEQYF.

The chain employs TRBV2 and TRBJ1-2; D not certain. The V and J ends lost 7 bases and 3 bases respectively, with 9 bases between them. From germline, CDR1 is SNHLY and CDR2 FYNNEI. There are 12 residues in the CDR3. CDR3: CASKREHYGYTF. In nucleotides, the CDR3 is TGTGCCAGCAAGAGGGAACACTATGGCTACACCTTC.

The rearrangement uses TRBV21-1 and TRBJ1-2; the table assigns TRBD1, which was not confirmed against the DNA. TRBV21-1 is noted as a pseudogene. The CDR3 has 17 residues. In nucleotides, the CDR3 is TGTGCCAGCAGCAAATCGGGGGACAGGGGGTTTCACTATGGCTACACCTTC. This sequence encodes CASSKSGDRGFHYGYTF.

The rearrangement links TRBV7-8 to TRBJ2-3; TRBD2 agrees at 8 bases. There are 17 residues in the CDR3. Trimming took 4 bases from V and 2 from J; bases not matched to a gene: 11. Germline-derived CDR1 and CDR2 are SGHVS and FQNEAQ. The CDR3 spells CASSSSRASGPTDTQYF. The CDR3 DNA reads as TGTGCCAGCAGCTCCAGCCGCGCTAGCGGGCCCACAGATACGCAGTATTTT.

Details on this clonotype: One junction end disagrees with the germline gene, perhaps due to a read error. The V and J genes are TRBV27 and TRBJ1-2, with D hard to call. CDR1 MNHEY and CDR2 SMNVEV come from the germline V gene (reference sequence). CDR3 length: 14 amino acids. The CDR3 is CAGSSSPGYYGYTF. The CDR3 DNA follows: TGTGCCGGCAGCTCTTCCCCGGGGTACTATGGCTACACCTTC.

V and J are TRBV12-3 or TRBV12-4 and TRBJ2-4; D gene uncertain. Judging by the DNA end, TRBJ2-7 fits better; the J call may be wrong. This CDR3 contains 11 residues. The DNA of the CDR3 is TGTGCCAGCGGACCAAGCACCGAGCAGTACTTC. It codes for CASGPSTEQYF.

The CDR3 bases are TGTGCCAGCAGCTTAGGGGTCTCCATTTACGAGCAGTACTTC. It encodes CASSLGVSIYEQYF. This chain uses TRBV11-2 with TRBJ2-7; D not certain. V lost 1 base, J lost 4 bases, and 11 bases lay in between. The CDR3 spans 14 residues. Germline V gene data show CDR1 as SGHAT and CDR2 as FQNNGV.